This T cell receptor beta chain was captured by sequencing in a study of T cell repertoires in cytomegalovirus infection (dated by TCRdb to the late 2010s). Study-level background: Because public TCR beta signatures pointed to carriage of CMV infection together with the matching HLA type, the HLA type of each donor mattered for the analysis. Study-level results and caveats: The ex vivo response was dominated by HLA-C-restricted CMV-specific TCR beta clonotypes, which also provided the single most frequent clonotype in two of eight donors. In both this cohort and an independent cohort of a few hundred donors, the cumulative frequency of public TCR beta family members distinguished carriers of CMV infection plus the relevant HLA type.

Based on the germline V gene (reference sequence), the CDR1 and CDR2 sequences are MNHEY and SMNVEV. The CDR3 spans 13 residues, from the cysteine through the phenylalanine. The sequence is cut down to CDR3 DNA, 39 bases in frame from base 1. Germline trimming amounts to 6 bases on V and 13 bases on J, with 14 as the count of junction bases outside the gene matches. Details on this clonotype: What this receptor recognizes is not known. No much larger clone exists at a distance of one base, and base qualities are not known.

The sequencing machine was an Illumina HiSeq 1500. Starting from the raw public reads, TCRdb applied fastp trimming at Q25, assembled clones with MiXCR and retained in-frame beta chains. Identical CDR3 proteins give one entry, which carries the most common genes and DNA. Within this sample are 740,000 or so distinct CDR3 sequences, with 35% of them counted one time only. Around 2.8% of the sample is in the top ten clones. The chain links TRBV27 with TRBJ1-1, with 7 bases aligning to TRBD1. Material for sequencing was PBMCs. The clonotype was recovered from a human donor in good health (CMV status not recorded). Some clones in this sample may be carry-over from other donors' samples. The CDR3 reads as follows: CASSLGPGGEGFF. The nucleotide sequence reads as follows: TGTGCCAGCAGCCTTGGGCCAGGGGGAGAGGGTTTCTTT.